This entry is about one TCR beta chain. Relative to the germline gene, one junction end is altered; a read error may explain this. Arm-PCR of CDR3 regions with iRepertoire HTBI primers generated TCR beta libraries. TCRdb reprocessed the multiplex PCR reads with MiXCR, giving one entry per CDR3 protein. The sample records approximately 460,000 distinct CDR3 sequences, about 16% being singletons. As for time point: newly diagnosed GD, antithyroid drugs for less than 3 months. PBMCs were the source of the RNA used for TCR sequencing. The authors drew approximately 9 milliliters of peripheral blood into EDTA tubes. These data belong to a study of regulatory T cells in long-lasting Graves disease. These data were also reused for a study on T cells in Graves' hyperthyroidism and ophthalmopathy. From that report: Among the patients, aged 18 to 65, hyperthyroidism was newly diagnosed and had lasted under 2 months.

This TCR was recovered from a woman in her 30s with Graves disease. The input for sequencing was peripheral blood mononuclear cells (PBMCs), taken at new diagnosis, from a patient treated with antithyroid drugs.

Here the CDR3 reads CANSWPSGTSGRKGTETQYF. CDR3 DNA sequence: TGTGCCAACAGCTGGCCCTCCGGGACTAGCGGGAGAAAGGGCACAGAGACGCAGTATTTT. The chain links TRBV7-2 to TRBJ2-3; TRBD2 agrees at 14 bases. In germline, CDR1 is SGHTA, CDR2 FQGNSA. The CDR3 is made up of 20 amino acids. Drawing the rest from reference TRBV7-2 and TRBJ2-3, the complete variable domain is GAGVSQSPSNKVTEKGKDVELRCDPISGHTALYWYRQSLGQGLEFLIYFQGNSAPDKSGLPSDRFSAERTGGSVSTLTIQRTQQEDSAVYLCANSWPSGTSGRKGTETQYFGPGTRLTVL.